One and the same sample provided the 27 T cell receptor beta chains below, sequenced in a study of T cells in Graves' hyperthyroidism and ophthalmopathy. Researchers amplified the TCR beta CDR3 regions from RNA transcripts. When the TCR CDR3 underwent first-round RT-PCR, the HTBI primer set was used. TCRdb re-derived calls from the multiplex PCR reads in MiXCR, one entry per CDR3 protein. This sample has approximately 400,000 distinct CDR3 sequences; more than 13% occur once, and the top ten carry less than 35%. The sequencing sample was made of blood. The receptor set was obtained from a woman aged 25 to 39 with Graves' hyperthyroidism.

This clonotype has a count of ten or more. The rearrangement joins TRBV28 to TRBJ2-7; the match to TRBD2 covers 8 bases. The CDR3 is made up of 20 amino acids. Trimming removed 5 bases from V and 2 bases from J; junction bases left unmatched: 23. Germline assignment: CDR1 MDHEN and CDR2 SYDVKM. CDR3 nucleotide sequence: TGTGCCAGCAGTCCGATAAAAAGGGCCCTTGTCAGCGGGAGACCCTACGAGCAGTACTTC. It specifies CASSPIKRALVSGRPYEQYF.

The V and J genes are TRBV6-4 and TRBJ1-4, with D possibly matching TRBD1 (5 bases). This CDR3 has 13 amino acids. The V end lost 5 bases, the J end lost 11 bases, and 15 bases lay between the germline ends. CDR1 MRHNA and CDR2 SNTAGT come from the germline V gene. The CDR3 DNA reads as TGTGCCAGCAGTTACGAAGACGGGGGGAAACTGTTTTTT. Translated, it gives CASSYEDGGKLFF.

Remarks on this clonotype: Relative to the germline gene, one junction end is altered; a read error may explain this. The chain is built from TRBV7-2 and TRBJ2-3, with TRBD2 matching over 11 bases. The CDR3 has 12 residues. Germline V gene sequence: CDR1 SGHTA, CDR2 FQGNSA. In DNA form, the CDR3 reads TGTGCCAGCAGCATCACTAGCGGGAGCCCGGATTTT. As protein: CASSITSGSPDF.

This clonotype showed up many times. The chain combines TRBV12-3 or TRBV12-4 with TRBJ1-2; D is perhaps TRBD1 (5 bases). Trimming took off 5 bases at V and 8 bases at J, with 12 bases between the two ends. The CDR3 has 12 amino acids. This CDR3 reads CASSPRGRGYTF. The CDR3, as DNA: TGTGCCAGCAGTCCCCGGGGGAGAGGCTACACCTTC.

This sequence joins TRBV9 and TRBJ2-7, with 9 positions matching TRBD2. Unmatched junction bases numbered 5, after V lost 3 bases and J lost 1 base. Germline-derived CDR1 and CDR2 are SGDLS and YYNGEE. The CDR3 covers 15 residues. The CDR3 region has the DNA TGTGCCAGCAGCGCCACTAGCGGGCCTTCCTACGAGCAGTACTTC. It yields the protein CASSATSGPSYEQYF.

This clonotype was detected only a few times. This CDR3 is CASSLVAGGGNTEAFF. As DNA, the CDR3 is TGCGCCAGCAGCTTGGTGGCAGGGGGGGGGAACACTGAAGCTTTCTTT. The gene calls are TRBV5-1 and TRBJ1-1; 7 bases fit TRBD1. The V gene's germline CDR1 is SGHRS and CDR2 YFSETQ. There are 16 residues in the CDR3. With V trimmed by 0 bases and J by 1 base, 6 bases remained unmatched.

This clonotype was seen many times. The J gene is TRBJ2-1, the V gene TRBV20-1; perhaps TRBD2 as D (6 bases). The CDR3 runs to 15 residues. CDR1 and CDR2 (germline): DFQATT, SNEGSKA (reference sequence). Trimming pared 3 bases from V and 0 bases from J, leaving 12 bases between. The CDR3 nucleotides read TGCAGTGCTAGCGGTGGCGGGATCTCCTACAATGAGCAGTTCTTC. As protein: CSASGGGISYNEQFF.

The J gene is TRBJ1-2, the V gene TRBV29-1; D gene ambiguous. CDR3 size: 11 residues. Germline loops: CDR1 SQVTM, CDR2 ANQGSEA. V was trimmed by 7 bases and J by 10 bases, leaving 16 bases between them. CDR3 coding DNA: TGCAGCGCCGACCCGGACGTGGCCTACACCTTC. It specifies CSADPDVAYTF.

The chain has TRBV4-1 and TRBJ1-5; tentative D call: TRBD1 (6 bases). Germline lookup yields CDR1 MGHRA and CDR2 YSYEKL. Between the trimmed V and J ends, which lost 1 base and 6 bases, there was a span of 16 bases. The CDR3 contains 16 residues. The CDR3 DNA reads TGCGCCAGCAGCCAAGTGTTAGAATACAGGGCTCAGCCCCAGCATTTT. Translating gives CASSQVLEYRAQPQHF.

A few counts support this clonotype. The chain employs TRBV9 and TRBJ1-5, with 8 bases matching TRBD1. Per the germline V gene, CDR1 is SGDLS and CDR2 is YYNGEE. The J segment lost 5 bases and the V segment lost 0 bases, leaving 4 bases of the junction unmatched. This CDR3 is 15 amino acids long. CDR3 region: CASSVEPGGHQPQHF. Here the CDR3 DNA reads TGTGCCAGCAGCGTAGAGCCAGGGGGCCATCAGCCCCAGCATTTT. The full variable domain, with the rest looked up from reference TRBV9 and TRBJ1-5, is DSGVTQTPKHLITATGQRVTLRCSPRSGDLSVYWYQQSLDQGLQFLIQYYNGEERAKGNILERFSAQQFPDLHSELNLSSLELGDSALYFCASSVEPGGHQPQHFGDGTRLSIL.

Ten or more counts support this clonotype. The chain recombines TRBV7-2 with TRBJ2-2; possibly TRBD1 for D (5 bases). The CDR3 covers 16 residues. V was pared by 5 bases and J by 1 base, with 14 bases between. CDR1 SGHTA and CDR2 FQGNSA come from the germline V gene. This chain's CDR3 is CASSIRMGLNTGELFF. CDR3 sequence (DNA): TGTGCCAGCAGCATCAGGATGGGGCTGAACACCGGGGAGCTGTTTTTT.

The chain carries TRBV19 and TRBJ1-5; D is perhaps TRBD1 (5 bases). CDR3 length: 19 residues. V lost 0 bases and J 2 bases, leaving 20 bases between the germline ends. Per the germline V gene, CDR1 is LNHDA and CDR2 is SQIVND (reference sequence). The CDR3 DNA sequence: TGTGCCAGTAGTATAGATTATTTGGGCGCACAGGCCCGCAATCAGCCCCAGCATTTT. It translates to CASSIDYLGAQARNQPQHF.

Ten or more counts support this clonotype. The gene calls are TRBV18 and TRBJ2-1, with 8 bases matching TRBD2. The CDR3 runs to 15 residues. J was trimmed by 5 bases and V by 0 bases; bases with no gene match: 3. Looked up from germline, CDR1 is KGHSH and CDR2 is LQKENI. Written as DNA, the CDR3 is TGTGCCAGCTCACCACCGGATAGCGGGAACAATGAGCAGTTCTTC. This codes for CASSPPDSGNNEQFF.

This clonotype was detected a few times. The chain carries TRBV7-6 and TRBJ1-4; D is uncertain. The CDR3 loop spans 14 amino acids. The V gene lost 1 base and the J gene lost 3 bases, with 6 bases spanning the gap. Germline V gene sequence: CDR1 SGHVS, CDR2 FNYEAQ. CDR3 sequence: CASSLGTSNEKLFF. CDR3 sequence (DNA): TGTGCCAGCAGCTTAGGTACCTCTAATGAAAAACTGTTTTTT.

The V and J genes are TRBV20-1 and TRBJ2-1, with 8 bases fitting TRBD2. Germline CDR1 DFQATT, CDR2 SNEGSKA (reference sequence). CDR3 size: 13 residues. Losses at the gene ends were 5 bases for V and 5 bases for J; bases not matched to a gene: 5. CDR3 residues: CSAPQLADNEQFF. In nucleotides, the CDR3 is TGCAGTGCTCCTCAACTAGCGGACAATGAGCAGTTCTTC.

The gene calls are TRBV20-1 and TRBJ2-3, with TRBD2 as a possible D gene (5 bases). Germline CDR1 reads DFQATT; CDR2 reads SNEGSKA (reference sequence). Between the trimmed V and J ends, which lost 6 bases and 1 base, there was a span of 17 bases. The CDR3 is 15 residues long. In nucleotides, the CDR3 is TGCAGTGCCCCCAATCGGGGAGAAGGCACAGATACGCAGTATTTT. This codes for CSAPNRGEGTDTQYF.

Only a few counts were recorded for this clonotype. The rearrangement links TRBV19 to TRBJ1-1; no firm D call. V shed 2 bases and J shed 1 base, with 2 bases lying between them. Germline V gives CDR1 LNHDA, CDR2 SQIVND (reference sequence). The CDR3 totals 12 residues. CDR3 DNA: TGTGCCAGTAGTATACGGAACACTGAAGCTTTCTTT. This codes for CASSIRNTEAFF.

There are a few counts of this clonotype. V and J are TRBV2 and TRBJ2-5; D is possibly TRBD1 or TRBD2 (5 bases each). Trimming left V 6 bases short and J 2 bases short, with 16 bases between. The CDR3 is 15 residues long. Germline-derived CDR1 and CDR2 are SNHLY and FYNNEI. The CDR3 coding sequence is TGTGCCAGCAGCTTAGACCGGGACGGACAAGAGACCCAGTACTTC. Its translation: CASSLDRDGQETQYF.

The V and J genes are TRBV5-1 and TRBJ2-1; no clear D. Looked up from germline, CDR1 is SGHRS and CDR2 is YFSETQ. V was cut by 4 bases and J by 6 bases, with 20 bases left in between. The CDR3 extends over 16 amino acids. CDR3 DNA sequence: TGCGCCAGCAGCCTCGACGTATCGGCATGGCCCAATGAGCAGTTCTTC. Translated: CASSLDVSAWPNEQFF.

This clonotype showed up just a few times. The V call is TRBV6-2 or TRBV6-3, the J call TRBJ2-2; D uncertain. V lost 0 bases to trimming and J lost 2 bases, with 10 bases between them. The CDR3 length is 16 residues. Per the germline V gene, CDR1 is MNHEY and CDR2 is SVGEGT. The CDR3 loop reads CASSYSFNINTGELFF. The CDR3 DNA follows: TGTGCCAGCAGTTACTCCTTTAACATCAACACCGGGGAGCTGTTTTTT.

This clonotype showed up many times. DNA for the CDR3: TGTGCCAGCAGCTTGACAAGGACTAGCGGCACAGATACGCAGTATTTT. It specifies CASSLTRTSGTDTQYF. The chain links TRBV5-8 to TRBJ2-3; TRBD2 matches 9 bases. Trimming took 1 base from V and 1 from J; bases not matched to a gene: 4. From germline, CDR1 is SGHTS and CDR2 YDEGEE. CDR3 length: 16 amino acids.

The chain uses TRBV9 and TRBJ2-1; D perhaps matches TRBD2 (6 bases). In germline, CDR1 is SGDLS, CDR2 YYNGEE. This CDR3 contains 15 residues. The germline V and J ends were trimmed by 4 bases and 8 bases, with 19 bases remaining between them. Here the CDR3 DNA reads TGTGCCAGCAGCCCCGAAGGGACTCCAAGTCATGAGCAGTTCTTC. Encoded protein: CASSPEGTPSHEQFF.

In its sample, this clonotype was seen a few times. V and J are TRBV28 and TRBJ1-1, with 8 bases that match TRBD1. With V trimmed by 7 bases and J by 5 bases, 15 bases remained unmatched. The CDR3 is 16 residues long. Looked up from germline, CDR1 is MDHEN and CDR2 is SYDVKM. CDR3 residues: CASTPTRYDRGTEAFF. The DNA of the CDR3 is TGTGCCAGCACCCCAACACGTTACGACAGGGGTACTGAAGCTTTCTTT.

About this clonotype itself: One end of the junction varies from germline; a read error may be responsible. The chain carries TRBV29-1 and TRBJ1-1; weak D call: TRBD1 (5 bases). Germline CDR1 SQVTM, CDR2 ANQGSEA. The CDR3 runs 14 residues. The CDR3 sequence: CSVEARDTNTKAFF. The CDR3 DNA sequence: TGCAGCGTTGAAGCCAGGGATACGAACACTAAAGCTTTCTTT.

This clonotype was detected ten times or more. The CDR3 bases are TGTGCCAGCAGAGACAGTTCCAAGGGGGAGCAGTACTTC. It encodes CASRDSSKGEQYF. The V call is TRBV6-1, the J call TRBJ2-7; a weak D match, TRBD1 (5 bases). The germline CDR1 and CDR2 sequences are MNHNS and SASEGT. V gave up 6 bases and J gave up 7 bases, with 16 bases separating them. The CDR3 has 13 amino acids.

The chain's CDR3 is CSAVAPSSSYEQYF. In DNA form, the CDR3 reads TGCAGTGCCGTGGCGCCTAGCAGCTCCTACGAGCAGTACTTC. The J gene is TRBJ2-7, the V gene TRBV20-1, with TRBD2 as a possible D gene (5 bases). Trimming cost V 6 bases and J 0 bases, with 15 bases left between them. This CDR3 region has 14 residues. Germline V gene data show CDR1 as DFQATT and CDR2 as SNEGSKA (reference sequence).

This clonotype has ten or more counts. The V call is TRBV11-2, the J call TRBJ1-1, with D possibly being TRBD1 (5 bases). CDR3 length: 13 amino acids. Germline-derived CDR1 and CDR2 are SGHAT and FQNNGV. V was clipped by 5 bases and J by 4 bases, with 11 bases between them. CDR3 protein: CASSGGKFTEAFF. CDR3 DNA sequence: TGTGCCAGCAGCGGGGGGAAGTTCACTGAAGCTTTCTTT.